Given below is one TCR beta chain in context. V was pared by 2 bases and J by 5 bases, with 5 bases between. This CDR3 is built from 13 residues. Per the germline V gene, CDR1 is SGHRS and CDR2 is YFSETQ. This specimen belongs to a study of blood T cell repertoires in COVID-19. Only in-frame clones appear in the TCRdb table, and some are missing; sequencing was by immunoSEQ multiplex PCR. The table has about 160,000 clones, roughly nine tenths seen once. This TCR was recovered from a man in his 60s with acute or convalescent COVID-19. The chain is built from TRBV5-1 and TRBJ1-6; D uncertain. Source material: peripheral blood. CDR3 DNA sequence: TGCGCCAGCAGCTTCCGGGATAATTCACCCCTCCACTTT. Protein product: CASSFRDNSPLHF.